This section outlines one T cell receptor beta chain sequence together with its context. Per germline, CDR1 SEHNR and CDR2 FQNEAQ (reference sequence). CDR3 length: 15 amino acids. V lost 2 bases and J 0 bases, leaving 9 bases between the germline ends. Study processing details: From reference gene primer amplification, estimates of nucleated cell counts were derived. Method: immunoSEQ multiplex PCR; TCRdb's copy keeps in-frame clones and lacks some. V, J and clone size are taken as reported in that table, and D and trimming were inferred from the DNA itself. The top ten hold around 9.2% of the sample, which has around 67,000 clones, about 81% seen once. The data belong to a study of blood T cell repertoires in COVID-19.

The sequenced material came from peripheral blood. The chain carries TRBV7-9 and TRBJ2-3; D possibly corresponds to TRBD1 (5 bases). This receptor was obtained from a human donor in a cohort sampled during active COVID-19. The CDR3 sequence is CASSLTRVSTDTQYF. In DNA form, the CDR3 reads TGTGCCAGCAGCTTAACCAGGGTTAGCACAGATACGCAGTATTTT.